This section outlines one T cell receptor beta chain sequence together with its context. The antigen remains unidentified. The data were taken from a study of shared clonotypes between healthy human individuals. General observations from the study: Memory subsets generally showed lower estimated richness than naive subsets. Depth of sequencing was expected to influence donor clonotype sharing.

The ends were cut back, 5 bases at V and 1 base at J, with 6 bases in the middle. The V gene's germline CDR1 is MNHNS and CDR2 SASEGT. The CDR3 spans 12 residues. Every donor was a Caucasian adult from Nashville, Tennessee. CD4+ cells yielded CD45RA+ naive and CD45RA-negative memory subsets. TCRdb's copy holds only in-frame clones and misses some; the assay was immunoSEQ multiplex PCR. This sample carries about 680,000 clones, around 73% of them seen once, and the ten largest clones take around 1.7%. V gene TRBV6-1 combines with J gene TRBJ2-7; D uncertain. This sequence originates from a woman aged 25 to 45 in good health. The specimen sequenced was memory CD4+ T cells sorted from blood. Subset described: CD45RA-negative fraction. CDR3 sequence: CASSRMSYEQYF. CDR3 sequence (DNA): TGTGCCAGCAGTCGTATGTCCTACGAGCAGTACTTC.